The 24 T cell receptor beta chains in this list originate from one sample, sequenced in a study of CD8+ T cells in alopecia areata. Documented treatment: oral pan-JAK inhibitor, 5-10 mg twice daily. Sequencing templates came from extracted RNA that was reverse transcribed into cDNA. TCRdb keeps only in-frame clones here, not all; method: immunoSEQ multiplex PCR. The table records about 270,000 clones, about 60% of them present only once. The sample here was CD4+ T cells sorted from blood, taken around week 53, from a patient treated with tofacitinib. The receptors stem from a human donor with alopecia areata.

V is TRBV5-4 and J is TRBJ2-5, with TRBD2 matching 9 bases. The CDR3 length is 17 residues. Germline V lookup: CDR1 SGHNT, CDR2 YYREEE (reference sequence). V was pared by 5 bases and J by 4 bases, with 15 bases of the junction left unmatched. The CDR3: CASSDGLARGGLETQYF. The CDR3 DNA sequence: TGTGCCAGCAGTGATGGCCTTGCGCGGGGGGGCCTAGAGACCCAGTACTTC.

The V and J genes are TRBV7-3 and TRBJ2-1; TRBD2 aligns across 11 bases. V was clipped by 2 bases and J by 3 bases; unmatched bases: 3. Germline V gene data show CDR1 as SGHTA and CDR2 as FQGTGA. The CDR3 is 16 amino acids. The CDR3 is CASSLLAGGFYNEQFF. CDR3 bases: TGTGCCAGCAGCTTACTAGCGGGGGGTTTCTACAATGAGCAGTTCTTC. The full variable domain, in which reference TRBV7-3 and TRBJ2-1 provide the parts outside the CDR3, is GAGVSQTPSNKVTEKGKYVELRCDPISGHTALYWYRQSLGQGPEFLIYFQGTGAADDSGLPNDRFFAVRPEGSVSTLKIQRTERGDSAVYLCASSLLAGGFYNEQFFGPGTRLTVL.

This chain uses TRBV27 with TRBJ2-7, with a tentative D call TRBD1 (5 bases). Germline lookup yields CDR1 MNHEY and CDR2 SMNVEV (reference sequence). The CDR3 loop spans 13 amino acids. V dropped 8 bases and J dropped 0 bases, with 11 bases sitting between them. The CDR3 loop is CASRLDSSYEQYF. The CDR3 coding sequence is TGTGCCAGCCGCCTTGACAGCTCCTACGAGCAGTACTTC.

The CDR3 is CASSAGYRDDNQPQHF. For the CDR3, the DNA is TGTGCCAGCAGCGCGGGGTACCGGGACGACAATCAGCCCCAGCATTTT. V and J are TRBV9 and TRBJ1-5; D is possibly TRBD1 (5 bases). V lost 3 bases and J lost 3, with 16 bases in between. The CDR3 totals 16 residues. CDR1 is SGDLS and CDR2 is YYNGEE in the germline V gene.

This clone was recorded only once. The rearrangement uses TRBV10-3 and TRBJ1-1, with 8 bases lining up with TRBD1. This CDR3 comprises 13 residues. V lost 4 bases, J lost 4 bases, and 2 bases stayed unmatched. Germline V CDR1 and CDR2: ENHRY, SYGVKD. The CDR3 region is CAISVTGGTEAFF. As DNA, the CDR3 is TGTGCCATCAGTGTCACAGGGGGCACTGAAGCTTTCTTT.

The chain combines TRBV7-9 with TRBJ1-4; maybe TRBD1 (5 bases). The V and J ends lost 3 bases and 3 bases respectively, with 8 bases between them. The length of the CDR3 is 14 residues. CDR1 and CDR2 from the germline V gene are SEHNR and FQNEAQ (reference sequence). The CDR3 loop is CASSLGLPNEKLFF. In nucleotides, the CDR3 is TGTGCCAGCAGCTTGGGACTACCTAATGAAAAACTGTTTTTT. Full variable domain (remainder filled in from reference TRBV7-9 and TRBJ1-4): DTGVSQNPRHKITKRGQNVTFRCDPISEHNRLYWYRQTLGQGPEFLTYFQNEAQLEKSRLLSDRFSAERPKGSFSTLEIQRTEQGDSAMYLCASSLGLPNEKLFFGSGTQLSVL.

J is TRBJ1-2 and V is TRBV2; 10 bases are shared with TRBD1. After removal of 7 bases from V and 4 bases from J, the junction contained 12 bases not matched to a gene. Germline CDR1 is SNHLY and CDR2 is FYNNEI. This CDR3 is 16 amino acids long. CDR3 in amino acids: CASTPLGTGEVYGYTF. For the CDR3, the DNA is TGTGCCAGCACCCCCCTAGGGACAGGGGAGGTCTATGGCTACACCTTC.

V is TRBV29-1 and J is TRBJ1-2, with unresolved D. The V gene lost 0 bases and the J gene lost 4 bases, with 9 bases spanning the gap. This CDR3 contains 13 residues. In germline, CDR1 is SQVTM, CDR2 ANQGSEA. The CDR3 bases are TGCAGCGTTGAAGATGTGGGCAGCTATGGCTACACCTTC. It codes for CSVEDVGSYGYTF.

V is TRBV29-1 and J is TRBJ2-1; D is ambiguous. The CDR3 loop spans 11 amino acids. The germline CDR1 and CDR2 sequences are SQVTM and ANQGSEA. Trimming shortened V by 0 bases and J by 13 bases, and 10 bases separated the two germline ends. The CDR3: CSVEDVAAQFF. DNA for the CDR3: TGCAGCGTTGAAGATGTGGCAGCACAGTTCTTC.

The genes are TRBV7-2 and TRBJ1-4; D not resolved. There are 15 residues in the CDR3. Germline lookup yields CDR1 SGHTA and CDR2 FQGNSA. V lost 5 bases and J lost 3, with 13 bases in between. The CDR3 DNA follows: TGTGCCAGCAGCCCCCGTGCCGCTGCTAATGAAAAACTGTTTTTT. This sequence encodes CASSPRAAANEKLFF.

This clone showed up just a few times. This CDR3 is CASSEAGYEQYF. CDR3 nucleotide sequence: TGCGCCAGCAGTGAGGCAGGGTACGAGCAGTACTTC. V and J are TRBV10-1 and TRBJ2-5, with D possibly being TRBD1 (5 bases). The DNA end is a closer match to TRBJ2-7, so the J assignment may be wrong. CDR1 and CDR2 (germline): WNHNN, SYGVQD (reference sequence). The CDR3 sequence is 12 residues long.

The chain carries TRBV6-5 and TRBJ1-1; a possible D gene is TRBD1 (6 bases). CDR1 is MNHEY and CDR2 is SVGAGI in the germline V gene. V was shortened by 8 bases and J by 4 bases, with 14 bases between the two germline ends. This CDR3 comprises 13 residues. In nucleotides, the CDR3 is TGTGCCAGCCGAGTCGGGGGCAGCACTGAAGCTTTCTTT. Amino acid sequence: CASRVGGSTEAFF.

The chain recombines TRBV7-2 with TRBJ1-2; no reliable D call. Germline CDR1 SGHTA, CDR2 FQGNSA. With 2 bases removed from V and 5 bases from J, the gap between germline ends came to 12 bases. This CDR3 has 14 residues. The CDR3 reads CASSLPKDGYGYTF. The CDR3 DNA reads TGTGCCAGCAGCTTACCTAAGGACGGGTATGGCTACACCTTC. The full variable domain, completed using reference TRBV7-2 and TRBJ1-2, is GAGVSQSPSNKVTEKGKDVELRCDPISGHTALYWYRQSLGQGLEFLIYFQGNSAPDKSGLPSDRFSAERTGGSVSTLTIQRTQQEDSAVYLCASSLPKDGYGYTFGSGTRLTVV.

The V gene is TRBV5-4, the J gene TRBJ2-5, with a weak D call TRBD1 (5 bases). This CDR3 spans 13 amino acids. V lost 4 bases to trimming and J lost 3 bases, with 10 bases between them. Germline-derived CDR1 and CDR2 are SGHNT and YYREEE (reference sequence). CDR3 residues: CASSPDTKETQYF. The CDR3 DNA reads as TGTGCCAGCAGCCCGGACACAAAAGAGACCCAGTACTTC.

The chain carries TRBV4-1 and TRBJ2-7; possibly TRBD1 or TRBD2 for D (5 bases each). There are 16 residues in the CDR3. Germline loops: CDR1 MGHRA, CDR2 YSYEKL. V gave up 2 bases and J gave up 2 bases, with 16 bases separating them. The CDR3 DNA reads as TGCGCCAGCAGCCAACTATATCTGGGGGATCCCTACGAGCAGTACTTC. This sequence encodes CASSQLYLGDPYEQYF.

V is TRBV30 and J is TRBJ1-5; no clear D. The CDR3 is made up of 13 amino acids. Germline CDR1 GTSNPN, CDR2 SVGIG (reference sequence). Trimming took 2 bases from V and 4 from J, leaving 9 bases between them. The CDR3 loop is CAWSPNVNQPQHF. The CDR3, as DNA: TGTGCCTGGAGTCCTAACGTTAATCAGCCCCAGCATTTT.

The J gene is TRBJ1-2, the V gene TRBV29-1; 9 nucleotides match TRBD1. From germline, CDR1 is SQVTM and CDR2 ANQGSEA. This CDR3 region has 15 residues. Trimming at V came to 5 bases and at J to 1 base, leaving 8 bases not matched to a gene. The CDR3 DNA follows: TGCAGCGTTAACCCGGACAGGGGTCATAACTATGGCTACACCTTC. Its protein product is CSVNPDRGHNYGYTF.

V is TRBV30 and J is TRBJ2-7, with unresolved D. Germline-derived CDR1 and CDR2 are GTSNPN and SVGIG (reference sequence). The V gene lost 0 bases and the J gene lost 1 base, with 7 bases spanning the gap. This CDR3 spans 13 amino acids. The CDR3 here is CAWSVGHSYEQYF. As DNA, the CDR3 is TGTGCCTGGAGTGTAGGCCATTCCTACGAGCAGTACTTC.

This clone turned up a few times. The chain links TRBV7-2 to TRBJ1-6; D uncertain. CDR1 and CDR2 from the germline V gene are SGHTA and FQGNSA. Trimming left V 1 base short and J 8 bases short, with 12 bases between. The CDR3 runs to 15 residues. DNA for the CDR3: TGTGCCAGCAGCTTAGGTCGACAAGGAGATTCACCCCTCCACTTT. It yields the protein CASSLGRQGDSPLHF.

The V and J genes are TRBV18 and TRBJ2-7; 9 bases map to TRBD1. After removal of 2 bases from V and 4 bases from J, the junction contained 9 bases not matched to a gene. CDR1 and CDR2 from the germline V gene are KGHSH and LQKENI. This CDR3 has 16 residues. CDR3 in DNA: TGTGCCAGCTCACCAGGCGTGGGGACAGGGTTGTACGAGCAGTACTTC. It codes for CASSPGVGTGLYEQYF.

J is TRBJ2-5 and V is TRBV29-1; TRBD1 might be the D (6 bases). The germline V and J ends were trimmed by 3 bases and 4 bases, with 12 bases remaining between them. This CDR3 spans 13 amino acids. Looked up from germline, CDR1 is SQVTM and CDR2 is ANQGSEA. The CDR3 spells CSVEGAGTETQYF. As DNA, the CDR3 is TGCAGCGTTGAGGGGGCAGGGACAGAGACCCAGTACTTC.

This clone has only a few counts. The V gene is TRBV27, the J gene TRBJ1-1, with D unclear. Germline assignment: CDR1 MNHEY and CDR2 SMNVEV (reference sequence). This CDR3 has 13 amino acids. Between the trimmed V and J ends, which lost 2 bases and 1 base, there was a span of 5 bases. The DNA of the CDR3 is TGTGCCAGCAGTTTAGTACAGAACACTGAAGCTTTCTTT. Amino acid sequence: CASSLVQNTEAFF.

Here the CDR3 reads CAWSLRDEQFF. The CDR3 DNA is TGTGCCTGGAGTCTTAGAGATGAGCAGTTCTTC. This chain uses TRBV30 with TRBJ2-1; D is unclear. Trimming removed 2 bases from V and 8 bases from J, with 7 bases in between. Per germline, CDR1 GTSNPN and CDR2 SVGIG (reference sequence). The CDR3 consists of 11 residues.

This clone appeared a single time. The chain employs TRBV15 and TRBJ1-5; D is unresolved. Deletions cut 5 bases from V and 3 bases from J, with 5 bases between. Germline V lookup: CDR1 LNHNV, CDR2 YYDKDF (reference sequence). The CDR3 totals 12 residues. CDR3 protein: CATSVLNQPQHF. CDR3 DNA: TGTGCCACCAGCGTCCTCAATCAGCCCCAGCATTTT.